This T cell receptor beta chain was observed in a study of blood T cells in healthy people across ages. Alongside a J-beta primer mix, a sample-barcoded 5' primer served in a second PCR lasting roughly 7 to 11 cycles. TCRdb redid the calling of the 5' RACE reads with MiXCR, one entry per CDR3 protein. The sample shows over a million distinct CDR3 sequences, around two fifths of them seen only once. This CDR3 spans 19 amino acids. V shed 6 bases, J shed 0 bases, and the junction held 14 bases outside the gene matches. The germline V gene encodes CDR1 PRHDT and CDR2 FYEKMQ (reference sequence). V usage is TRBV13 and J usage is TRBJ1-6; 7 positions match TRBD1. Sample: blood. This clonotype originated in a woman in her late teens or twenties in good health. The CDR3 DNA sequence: TGTGCCAGCAGTCAGTGGTCGGGACAGATAGACTCCTATAATTCACCCCTCCACTTT. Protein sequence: CASSQWSGQIDSYNSPLHF.